The source of this T cell receptor beta chain is a study of cytomegalovirus exposure and HLA in healthy donors. The PCR ran on 60 Vbeta and 13 Jbeta primers. The data were produced by immunoSEQ multiplex PCR, yet TCRdb's version contains in-frame clones alone and is incomplete. The repertoire includes 100,000 to 150,000 clones, around four fifths of them detected once, and about 3.9% sits in the top ten. Between the trimmed V and J ends, which lost 1 base and 1 base, there was a span of 7 bases. The CDR3 is 14 amino acids. In germline, CDR1 is SEHNR, CDR2 FQNEAQ (reference sequence). The sample taken for sequencing was PBMCs. The sequence was collected from a woman in her 40s in good health and CMV-seropositive. This chain joins TRBV7-9 and TRBJ1-1; D not resolved. As DNA, the CDR3 is TGTGCCAGCAGCTTAGTCGGAGCGAACACTGAAGCTTTCTTT. Residues: CASSLVGANTEAFF. Drawing the rest from reference TRBV7-9 and TRBJ1-1, the complete variable domain is DTGVSQNPRHKITKRGQNVTFRCDPISEHNRLYWYRQTLGQGPEFLTYFQNEAQLEKSRLLSDRFSAERPKGSFSTLEIQRTEQGDSAMYLCASSLVGANTEAFFGQGTRLTVV.